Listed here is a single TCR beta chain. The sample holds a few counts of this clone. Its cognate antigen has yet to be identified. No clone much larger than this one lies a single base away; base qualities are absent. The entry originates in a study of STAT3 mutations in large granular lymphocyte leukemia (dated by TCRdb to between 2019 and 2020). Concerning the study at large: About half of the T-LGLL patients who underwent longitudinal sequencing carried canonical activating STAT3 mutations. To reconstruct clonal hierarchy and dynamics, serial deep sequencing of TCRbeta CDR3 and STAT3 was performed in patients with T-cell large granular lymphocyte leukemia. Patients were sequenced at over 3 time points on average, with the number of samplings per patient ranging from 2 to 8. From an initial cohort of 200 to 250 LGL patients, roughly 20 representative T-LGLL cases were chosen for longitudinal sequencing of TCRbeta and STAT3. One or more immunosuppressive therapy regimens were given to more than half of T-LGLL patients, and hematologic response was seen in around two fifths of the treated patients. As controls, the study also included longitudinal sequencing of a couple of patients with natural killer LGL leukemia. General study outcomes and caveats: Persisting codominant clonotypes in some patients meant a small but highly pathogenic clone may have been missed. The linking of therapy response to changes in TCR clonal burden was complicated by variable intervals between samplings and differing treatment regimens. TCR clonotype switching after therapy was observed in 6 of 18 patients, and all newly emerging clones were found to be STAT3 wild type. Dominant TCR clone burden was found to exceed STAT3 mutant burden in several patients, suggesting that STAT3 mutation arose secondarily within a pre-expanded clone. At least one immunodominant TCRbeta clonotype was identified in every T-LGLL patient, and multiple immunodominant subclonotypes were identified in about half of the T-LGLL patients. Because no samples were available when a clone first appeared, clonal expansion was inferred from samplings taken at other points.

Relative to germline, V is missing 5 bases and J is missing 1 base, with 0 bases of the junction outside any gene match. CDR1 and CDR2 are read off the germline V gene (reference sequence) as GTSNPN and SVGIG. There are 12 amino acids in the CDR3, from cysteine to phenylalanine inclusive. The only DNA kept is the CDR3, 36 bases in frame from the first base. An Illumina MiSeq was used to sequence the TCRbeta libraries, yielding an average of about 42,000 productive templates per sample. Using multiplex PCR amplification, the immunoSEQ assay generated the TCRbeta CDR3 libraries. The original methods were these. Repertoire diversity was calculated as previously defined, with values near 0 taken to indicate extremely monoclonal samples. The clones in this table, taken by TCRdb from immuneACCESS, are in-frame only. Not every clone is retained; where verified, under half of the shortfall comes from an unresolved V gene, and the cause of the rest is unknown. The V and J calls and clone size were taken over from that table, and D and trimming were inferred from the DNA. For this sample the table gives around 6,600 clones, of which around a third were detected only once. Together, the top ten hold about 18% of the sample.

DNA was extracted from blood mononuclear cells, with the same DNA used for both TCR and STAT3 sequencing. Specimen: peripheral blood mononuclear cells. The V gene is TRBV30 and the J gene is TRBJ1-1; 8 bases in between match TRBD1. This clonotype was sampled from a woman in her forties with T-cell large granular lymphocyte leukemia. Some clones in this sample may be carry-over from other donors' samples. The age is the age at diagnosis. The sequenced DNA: TGTGCCTGGGGACAGGGGAACACTGAAGCTTTCTTT. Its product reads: CAWGQGNTEAFF.